Shown below are 20 T cell receptor beta chains from a single sample sequenced in a study of blood T cells in healthy people across ages. Primers used in a second PCR of about 7 to 12 cycles were a sample-barcoded 5' primer and a J-beta primer mix. TCRdb processed the 5' RACE reads anew with MiXCR; each CDR3 protein has one entry. The sample has fewer than 700,000 distinct CDR3 sequences; 40% to 55% are singletons. Material: blood. All receptors derive from a man at least 80 years old in good health.

The chain recombines TRBV27 with TRBJ2-3, with D tentatively TRBD2 (5 bases). The CDR3 is 14 amino acids. Germline assignment: CDR1 MNHEY and CDR2 SMNVEV (reference sequence). V lost 6 bases to trimming and J lost 1 base, with 11 bases between them. CDR3 amino acids: CASRRLGGTDTQYF. The CDR3 nucleotides are TGTGCCAGCAGGCGACTCGGGGGCACAGATACGCAGTATTTT.

The chain is built from TRBV6-5 and TRBJ1-6; D may be TRBD1 (5 bases). CDR3 length equals 13 residues. Looked up from germline, CDR1 is MNHEY and CDR2 is SVGAGI. V was trimmed by 8 bases and J by 8 bases, leaving 13 bases between them. The CDR3 DNA sequence: TGTGCCAGCCACATACAGGATCATTCACCCCTCCACTTT. It specifies CASHIQDHSPLHF.

The rearrangement joins TRBV3-1 to TRBJ2-4; no firm D call. Germline assignment: CDR1 LGHDT and CDR2 YNNKEL (reference sequence). The CDR3 is made up of 13 amino acids. V was pared by 2 bases and J by 0 bases, with 2 bases between. CDR3 in amino acids: CASSQKAKNIQYF. For the CDR3, the DNA is TGTGCCAGCAGCCAAAAAGCCAAAAACATTCAGTACTTC.

This clonotype was seen repeatedly, ten times or more. The chain joins TRBV6-6 to TRBJ1-4, with a weak D call TRBD1 (6 bases). The CDR3 contains 15 residues. Germline CDR1 MNHNY, CDR2 SVGAGI (reference sequence). V lost 0 bases to trimming and J lost 8 bases, with 13 bases between them. The CDR3 spells CASSYSAAGEEKLFF. The CDR3 region has the DNA TGTGCCAGCAGTTACTCGGCGGCAGGGGAGGAAAAACTGTTTTTT.

Points on this clonotype: A much more abundant neighbour one base away suggests this may be a read error. The V gene is TRBV29-1, the J gene TRBJ2-7; no reliable D call. This CDR3 comprises 15 residues. V was cut by 4 bases and J by 2 bases, with 18 bases left in between. The germline gives CDR1 SQVTM, CDR2 ANQGSEA. Written as DNA, the CDR3 is TGCAGCGTTGGGGTGTGGGCGGACGTTACCTACGAGCAGTACTTC. Its protein is CSVGVWADVTYEQYF.

V is TRBV28 and J is TRBJ2-1; 7 nucleotides match TRBD2. The CDR3 contains 17 residues. V lost 6 bases and J lost 0; bases outside the gene matches: 11. Germline CDR1 is MDHEN and CDR2 is SYDVKM. This chain's CDR3 is CASSAVFGGSSYNEQFF. CDR3 sequence (DNA): TGTGCCAGCAGCGCCGTCTTCGGCGGGAGCTCCTACAATGAGCAGTTCTTC.

CDR3 sequence (DNA): TGTGCCAGCAGCCGCACAGGGATTAATGAAAAACTGTTTTTT. The encoded protein is CASSRTGINEKLFF. The chain joins TRBV28 to TRBJ1-4; D might be TRBD1 (6 bases). The CDR3 spans 14 residues. Germline V lookup: CDR1 MDHEN, CDR2 SYDVKM. Trimming shortened V by 6 bases and J by 4 bases, and 12 bases separated the two germline ends.

The chain employs TRBV5-1 and TRBJ2-3; the D call may be TRBD1 or TRBD2 (5 bases each). Germline values: CDR1 SGHRS, CDR2 YFSETQ. CDR3 size: 14 residues. The V gene lost 3 bases and the J gene lost 2 bases, with 10 bases spanning the gap. In nucleotides, the CDR3 is TGCGCCAGCAGCTGGGACGGATCCACAGATACGCAGTATTTT. Translated, it gives CASSWDGSTDTQYF.

In its sample, this clonotype was seen once. This rearrangement joins TRBV7-2 to TRBJ2-2; TRBD2 aligns across 9 bases. This CDR3 has 16 amino acids. CDR1 and CDR2 (germline): SGHTA, FQGNSA. Trimming removed 5 bases from V and 0 bases from J; junction bases left unmatched: 4. This CDR3 reads CASSQAGGTNTGELFF. CDR3 nucleotide sequence: TGTGCCAGCAGCCAAGCGGGGGGAACGAACACCGGGGAGCTGTTTTTT.

This chain connects TRBV15 to TRBJ2-5; 9 positions match TRBD1. V dropped 5 bases and J dropped 4; count of bases not matched to a gene: 5. Looked up from germline, CDR1 is LNHNV and CDR2 is YYDKDF (reference sequence). The CDR3 is 14 residues long. CDR3 bases: TGTGCCACCAGCTCCCCGGGACAGGGAGAGACCCAGTACTTC. Translated, it gives CATSSPGQGETQYF.

As regards this clonotype: Germline and junction disagree at one end, which may indicate a read error. This rearrangement joins TRBV6-5 to TRBJ2-1, with D hard to call. The CDR3 sequence is 14 residues long. Germline CDR1 and CDR2: MNHEY and SVGAGI. DNA for the CDR3: TGTGCCAGCAGTGACTCGCCTGGTTACAATGAGCAGTTCTTC. Its translation: CASSDSPGYNEQFF.

This clonotype was seen at least ten times. The chain links TRBV7-2 to TRBJ2-7; TRBD2 agrees at 9 bases. The CDR3 loop spans 16 amino acids. V lost 3 bases, J lost 1 base, and 7 bases stayed unmatched. Germline values: CDR1 SGHTA, CDR2 FQGNSA. The CDR3 DNA reads as TGTGCCAGCAGCTTCTCCGGCGGGAGGGGTTCCTACGAGCAGTACTTC. Translation: CASSFSGGRGSYEQYF.

This clonotype was picked up one time. The chain links TRBV7-9 to TRBJ2-4; TRBD2 matches at 9 bases. Judging by the DNA end, TRBJ2-5 fits better; the J call may be wrong. CDR1 is SEHNR, CDR2 FQNEAQ, per germline (reference sequence). The CDR3 extends over 18 amino acids. This chain's CDR3 is CASSFPKRETSGQETQYF. The DNA of the CDR3 is TGTGCCAGCAGCTTCCCAAAACGCGAGACTAGCGGACAAGAGACCCAGTACTTC.

The V gene is TRBV28, the J gene TRBJ2-1; 8 bases align to TRBD2. The V segment lost 3 bases and the J segment 6 bases; nucleotides outside the gene matches: 4. Per the germline V gene, CDR1 is MDHEN and CDR2 is SYDVKM. The CDR3 has 14 residues. The CDR3, as DNA: TGTGCCAGCAGTTTTGGGACTAGTATCAATGAGCAGTTCTTC. Translation: CASSFGTSINEQFF.

This clonotype showed up just a few times. The rearrangement joins TRBV29-1 to TRBJ1-1; D is perhaps TRBD1 (5 bases). V was trimmed by 4 bases and J by 0 bases, leaving 15 bases between them. In germline, CDR1 is SQVTM, CDR2 ANQGSEA. CDR3 length equals 15 residues. The CDR3 here is CSVAGGEGLNTEAFF. Written as DNA, the CDR3 is TGCAGCGTTGCCGGGGGGGAGGGTTTGAACACTGAAGCTTTCTTT. The complete variable domain, with remaining parts taken from reference TRBV29-1 and TRBJ1-1, reads SAVISQKPSRDICQRGTSLTIQCQVDSQVTMMFWYRQQPGQSLTLIATANQGSEATYESGFVIDKFPISRPNLTFSTLTVSNMSPEDSSIYLCSVAGGEGLNTEAFFGQGTRLTVV.

This clonotype was seen a few times. The V gene is TRBV4-2, the J gene TRBJ1-5, with D unclear. From germline, CDR1 is LGHNA and CDR2 YNFKEQ. Trimming shortened V by 0 bases and J by 7 bases, and 19 bases separated the two germline ends. CDR3 size: 17 residues. The CDR3 DNA is TGTGCCAGCAGCCAAGATCTTTCGTTTTCGGTGGGGCAGCCCCAGCATTTT. This translates into CASSQDLSFSVGQPQHF.

CDR3 coding DNA: TGTGCCAGCAGCTTAGCTGCTAGCGGGAGGGGAACCGGGGAGCTGTTTTTT. Its translation: CASSLAASGRGTGELFF. This sequence joins TRBV7-6 and TRBJ2-2; TRBD2 aligns across 12 bases. Germline V gives CDR1 SGHVS, CDR2 FNYEAQ. The CDR3 covers 17 residues. V shed 0 bases, J shed 5 bases, and the junction held 4 bases outside the gene matches. Supplemented by reference TRBV7-6 and TRBJ2-2, the full variable domain reads GAGVSQSPRYKVTKRGQDVALRCDPISGHVSLYWYRQALGQGPEFLTYFNYEAQQDKSGLPNDRFSAERPEGSISTLTIQRTEQRDSAMYRCASSLAASGRGTGELFFGEGSRLTVL.

The chain combines TRBV6-2 or TRBV6-3 with TRBJ2-1; possible D gene TRBD1, 6 bases. The CDR3 has 15 residues. V shed 6 bases and J shed 6 bases, with 18 bases lying between them. Germline CDR1 is MNHEY and CDR2 is SVGEGT. This CDR3 is CASSPDRLVLNEQFF. The CDR3 DNA reads as TGTGCCAGCAGCCCCGACAGGTTGGTTCTCAATGAGCAGTTCTTC.

This chain connects TRBV20-1 to TRBJ1-2, with no clear D. The CDR3 is made up of 15 amino acids. Looked up from germline, CDR1 is DFQATT and CDR2 is SNEGSKA (reference sequence). V lost 3 bases and J 4 bases, leaving 18 bases between the germline ends. As DNA, the CDR3 is TGCAGTGCTAGCCCGGGAGGGATCGAGGGCTATGGCTACACCTTC. As protein: CSASPGGIEGYGYTF.

The chain carries TRBV5-1 and TRBJ1-5; D unclear. CDR3 length: 14 amino acids. V was clipped by 0 bases and J by 0 bases, with 4 bases between them. Germline CDR1 SGHRS, CDR2 YFSETQ. The CDR3 coding sequence is TGCGCCAGCAGCTTGGACACTAGCAATCAGCCCCAGCATTTT. It codes for CASSLDTSNQPQHF.